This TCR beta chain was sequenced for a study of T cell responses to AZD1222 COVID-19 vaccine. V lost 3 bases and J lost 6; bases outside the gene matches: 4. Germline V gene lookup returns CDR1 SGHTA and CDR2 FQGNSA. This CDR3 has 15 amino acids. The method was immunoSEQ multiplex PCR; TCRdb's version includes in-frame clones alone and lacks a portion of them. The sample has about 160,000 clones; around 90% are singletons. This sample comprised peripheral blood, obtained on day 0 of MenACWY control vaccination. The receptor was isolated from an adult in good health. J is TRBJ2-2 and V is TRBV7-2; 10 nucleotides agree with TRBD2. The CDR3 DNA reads TGTGCCAGCAGCTTGGGACTAGCGACGGCCGGGGAGCTGTTTTTT. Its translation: CASSLGLATAGELFF.